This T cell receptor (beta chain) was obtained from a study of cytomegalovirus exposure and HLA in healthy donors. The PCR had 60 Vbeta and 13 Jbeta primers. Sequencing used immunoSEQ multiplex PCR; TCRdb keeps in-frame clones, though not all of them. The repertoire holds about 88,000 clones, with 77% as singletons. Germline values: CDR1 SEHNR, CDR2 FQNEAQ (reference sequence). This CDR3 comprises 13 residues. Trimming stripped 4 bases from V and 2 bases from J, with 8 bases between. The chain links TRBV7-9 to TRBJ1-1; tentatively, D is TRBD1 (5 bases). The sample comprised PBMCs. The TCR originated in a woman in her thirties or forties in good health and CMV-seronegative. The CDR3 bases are TGTGCCAGCAGCTACGACAGCAACACTGAAGCTTTCTTT. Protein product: CASSYDSNTEAFF.